Listed below are T cell receptor beta chains from one sample, sequenced in a study of control samples from healthy donors and cancer patients. Sequencing was performed with immunoSEQ multiplex PCR; in TCRdb, only in-frame clones are kept and a portion is missing. The sample comprises roughly 59,000 clones, roughly nine tenths of which are singletons, and 1.5% to 2% rests with the top ten. The sequenced material came from PBMCs. All receptors come from a man aged 40-49 years with colorectal cancer. The CDR3 runs from the conserved cysteine through the conserved F or W. The order of the fields is J gene, D gene, CDR3 length, V gene, CDR3 protein, CDR3 DNA. The D gene is left open where the match is weak.

>TRBJ2-3|.|16|TRBV20-1
CSASDGKKASTDTQYF
TGCAGTGCTAGTGATGGGAAGAAAGCTAGCACAGATACGCAGTATTTT
>TRBJ2-3|TRBD2|15|TRBV7-3
CASSPPAGGTDTQYF
TGTGCCAGCAGCCCCCCAGCGGGGGGGACAGATACGCAGTATTTT
>TRBJ1-2|.|12|TRBV5-6
CASSGGPYGYTF
TGTGCCAGCAGCGGGGGACCCTATGGCTACACCTTC
>TRBJ2-6|.|16|TRBV7-3
CASSLGRVSGANVLTF
TGTGCCAGCAGCTTAGGCAGGGTCTCTGGGGCCAACGTCCTGACTTTC
>TRBJ2-1|.|11|TRBV19
CASSIRDEQFF
TGTGCCAGTAGTATTCGGGATGAGCAGTTCTTC
>TRBJ2-2|.|15|TRBV5-1
CASSLDWRGAGELFF
TGCGCCAGCAGCCTCGACTGGCGGGGAGCCGGGGAGCTGTTTTTT
>TRBJ1-2|.|15|TRBV7-2
CASSLGTATNYGYTF
TGTGCCAGCAGCTTAGGTACCGCCACTAACTATGGCTACACCTTC
>TRBJ2-2|TRBD1|15|TRBV5-4
CASSYGQGASGELFF
TGTGCCAGCAGCTACGGACAGGGGGCATCCGGGGAGCTGTTTTTT
>TRBJ1-1|TRBD1|16|TRBV3-1/TRBV3-2
CASSRGTGATNTEAFF
TGTGCCAGCAGCCGCGGGACAGGGGCCACGAACACTGAAGCTTTCTTT
>TRBJ1-1|.|14|TRBV6-1
CASSELRGSTEAFF
TGTGCCAGCAGTGAGCTCCGCGGGAGCACTGAAGCTTTCTTT
>TRBJ2-1|TRBD1|15|TRBV18
CASSTSGQGASEQFF
TGTGCCAGCTCAACTTCGGGACAGGGGGCCAGTGAGCAGTTCTTC
>TRBJ1-6|TRBD1|13|TRBV2
CASRTGRGSPLHF
TGTGCCAGCAGGACGGGCAGGGGGTCACCCCTCCACTTT
>TRBJ2-3|.|15|TRBV7-9
CASTLDDRATDTQYF
TGTGCCAGCACCTTAGACGATAGGGCTACAGATACGCAGTATTTT
>TRBJ2-3|.|15|TRBV24-1
CATSDPGHTTDTQYF
TGTGCCACCAGTGACCCTGGACATACCACAGATACGCAGTATTTT
>TRBJ2-6|.|15|TRBV6-5
CASKPDYSGANVLTF
TGTGCCAGCAAGCCGGATTACTCTGGGGCCAACGTCCTGACTTTC
>TRBJ2-1|.|15|TRBV4-1
CASSQEGLAHNEQFF
TGCGCCAGCAGCCAAGAGGGTCTAGCGCACAATGAGCAGTTCTTC
>TRBJ2-7|.|16|TRBV19
CASSILVGNPPYEQYF
TGTGCCAGTAGTATCCTTGTAGGTAACCCACCTTACGAGCAGTACTTC
>TRBJ2-5|.|14|TRBV7-9
CASTSSGYRETQYF
TGTGCCAGCACCTCCTCAGGCTACCGAGAGACCCAGTACTTC
>TRBJ1-2|.|16|TRBV15
CATSRESGQKGFGYTF
TGTGCCACCAGCAGAGAGAGTGGGCAAAAAGGATTTGGCTACACCTTC